Many counts were recorded for the clone carrying this TCR beta chain. Its antigen is not known. This sample was taken from a study of T cells in Graves' hyperthyroidism and ophthalmopathy. The CDR3 is 14 amino acids. Germline CDR1 MDHEN, CDR2 SYDVKM. V was clipped by 4 bases and J by 5 bases, with 15 bases between them. Amplification of TCR beta CDR3 regions used RNA as the template. TCR CDR3 regions were first amplified by RT-PCR with HTBI primers. TCRdb fed the multiplex PCR reads into MiXCR, producing one record per CDR3 protein. The repertoire holds over 500,000 distinct CDR3 sequences, with 13% to 15% as singletons. General study results and limits: Ophthalmopathy prediction by the model preceded onset by a median about 6.5 months.

The sample was blood. This chain joins TRBV28 and TRBJ2-7; D not resolved. The clonotype was recovered from a woman aged 40 to 50 with Graves' hyperthyroidism. The CDR3 coding sequence is TGTGCCAGCAGTTCGAGACACCTAGGTCACGAGCAGTACTTC. Encoded protein: CASSSRHLGHEQYF.